This TCR beta chain was sequenced during a study of T-cell memory formation after mild COVID-19. Study findings and constraints: Day 15 to 85 contracting clones showed balanced CD4/CD8; day 15 to 37 expanders favored CD4+. Some clones that responded were present in memory (sampled pre-infection), which suggests cross-reactive memory joined. CD8+ contracting clones occupied EMRA, while CD4+ ones occupied mainly CM and EM. SARS-CoV-2 specificity of second-wave clones peaking day 37 was unconfirmed.

This CDR3 comprises 12 residues. Germline V gene sequence: CDR1 MRHNA, CDR2 SNTAGT. V lost 0 bases and J lost 4, with 3 bases in between. TCRdb reprocessed the 5' RACE reads via MiXCR and lists one record per CDR3 protein. The sample records tens of thousands of distinct CDR3 sequences, about 16% being singletons. On this clonotype: The antigen is unknown.

The rearrangement joins TRBV6-4 to TRBJ1-2; D remains ambiguous. The sample comprised PBMCs or a T cell subset sorted from them (not recorded which). The TCR comes from a man aged 18 to 30 who had mild COVID-19 (a few samples of this study predate the infection). Cell type and time point are not known. In nucleotides, the CDR3 is TGTGCCAGCAGTGACTCCGGCTATGGCTACACCTTC. It is translated as CASSDSGYGYTF.